This TCR beta chain originates from a study of naive and memory T cell subsets. Regarding the study as a whole: TCR transcript changes with activation or differentiation may affect this RNA method.

Concerning this clonotype: Its specificity is not known. This may come from a read error, since a much larger clone is one base off.

The CDR3 length is 13 residues. Trimming stripped 0 bases from V and 9 bases from J, with 14 bases between. Germline loops: CDR1 DFQATT, CDR2 SNEGSKA (reference sequence). TCR cDNA received a 3' ligated oligonucleotide that carried a UMI. Whole-blood samples were more than 2 ml of peripheral blood from healthy adult volunteers. Input was about 1 to 1,100 ng of DNase-treated total RNA without cell sorting. Four PCR rounds used nested alpha and beta constant region primers plus the SP2 primer. Reverse transcription of blood and skin TCR RNA was primed at alpha and beta constant regions. MiXCR, applied by TCRdb to the 5' RACE reads, yields one record per CDR3 protein. The repertoire consists of approximately 32,000 distinct CDR3 sequences, with approximately 16% occurring once and the leading ten covering roughly 2.6%.

The sequence was collected from a female donor in good health. J is TRBJ2-5 and V is TRBV20-1; D may be TRBD2 (6 bases). The CDR3 DNA follows: TGCAGTGCTAGAGATACAAGGTGGGGGGCCCAGTACTTC. Amino acids: CSARDTRWGAQYF.